The 2 T cell receptor beta chains given below trace back to one sample, sequenced in a study of cytomegalovirus exposure and HLA in healthy donors. The study ran its PCR with 60 Vbeta and 13 Jbeta primers. Using immunoSEQ multiplex PCR, the repertoire was profiled, and TCRdb retains in-frame clones only, with some absent. The sample lists roughly 80,000 clones, roughly two thirds seen once, with under 7.5% in the top ten. Sample: PBMCs. All receptors come from a woman in her forties or fifties in good health and CMV-seropositive.

V and J are TRBV10-2 and TRBJ1-2, with 12 positions matching TRBD1. The CDR3 has 17 amino acids. The V gene end was trimmed by 4 bases and the J gene end by 7 bases; junction bases not matched to a gene: 13. Germline CDR1 reads WSHSY; CDR2 reads SAAADI. CDR3 residues: CASSAGTGGRQSSGYTF. CDR3 bases: TGCGCCAGCAGTGCCGGGACAGGGGGCCGACAATCTTCTGGCTACACCTTC.

The rearrangement joins TRBV10-3 to TRBJ1-1, with D maybe TRBD1 (6 bases). Per germline, CDR1 ENHRY and CDR2 SYGVKD. This CDR3 spans 15 amino acids. Trimming left V 6 bases short and J 3 bases short, with 17 bases between. CDR3 nucleotides: TGTGCCATCAGGGACAGTGGTTTCCGGGACACTGAAGCTTTCTTT. It specifies CAIRDSGFRDTEAFF.